This T cell receptor (beta chain) emerged from a study of cytomegalovirus exposure and HLA in healthy donors. Whole-study results and caveats: Later work showed greater clonal expansion in HLA-associated TCR beta chains than in equally common others.

Concerning this clone itself: Its target is unknown.

A multiplex PCR was run with 60 Vbeta primers and 13 Jbeta primers. Sequenced by immunoSEQ multiplex PCR; TCRdb stores in-frame clones only, minus some. The table records under 130,000 clones, less than 85% of them present only once. V was pared by 6 bases and J by 2 bases, with 11 bases between. Germline CDR1 is MDHEN and CDR2 is SYDVKM. CDR3 length equals 15 residues. The source of this sequence is a man aged 40-49 years in good health and CMV-seropositive. The sequenced sample consisted of PBMCs. The rearrangement links TRBV28 to TRBJ1-6; D remains unclear. CDR3 nucleotides: TGTGCCAGCAGGCCGCACGGGACCTATAATTCACCCCTCCACTTT. Its protein is CASRPHGTYNSPLHF.